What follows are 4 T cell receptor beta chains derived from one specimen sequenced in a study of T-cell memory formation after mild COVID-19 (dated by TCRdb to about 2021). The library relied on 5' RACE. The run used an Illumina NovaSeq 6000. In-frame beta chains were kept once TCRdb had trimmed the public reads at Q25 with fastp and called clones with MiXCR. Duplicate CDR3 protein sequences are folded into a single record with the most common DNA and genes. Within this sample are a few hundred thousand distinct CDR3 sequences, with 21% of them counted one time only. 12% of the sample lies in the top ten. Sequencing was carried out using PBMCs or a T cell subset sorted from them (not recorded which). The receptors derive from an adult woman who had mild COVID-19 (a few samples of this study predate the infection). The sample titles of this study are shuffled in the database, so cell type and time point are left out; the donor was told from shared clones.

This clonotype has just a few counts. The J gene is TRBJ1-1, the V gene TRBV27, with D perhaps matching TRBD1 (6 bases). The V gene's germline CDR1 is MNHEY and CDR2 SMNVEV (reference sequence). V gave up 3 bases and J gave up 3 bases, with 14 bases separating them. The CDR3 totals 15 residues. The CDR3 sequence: CASSFSRGADTEAFF. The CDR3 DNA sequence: TGTGCCAGCAGTTTTTCCCGGGGGGCGGACACTGAAGCTTTCTTT.

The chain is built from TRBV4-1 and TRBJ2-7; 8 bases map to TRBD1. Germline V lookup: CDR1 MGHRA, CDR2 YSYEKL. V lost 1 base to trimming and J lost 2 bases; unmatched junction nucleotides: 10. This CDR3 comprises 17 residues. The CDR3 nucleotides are TGCGCCAGCAGCCAAGGTCCCAGGGGGCGCAATCCCTACGAGCAGTACTTC. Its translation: CASSQGPRGRNPYEQYF.

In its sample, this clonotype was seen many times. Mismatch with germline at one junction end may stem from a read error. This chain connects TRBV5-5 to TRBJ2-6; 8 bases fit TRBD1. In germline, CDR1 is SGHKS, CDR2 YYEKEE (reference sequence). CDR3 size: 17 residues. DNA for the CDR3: TGTGCCAGCGGCTTTTGGACAGGGATCTCTGGGGCCAACGTCCTGACTTTC. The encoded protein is CASGFWTGISGANVLTF. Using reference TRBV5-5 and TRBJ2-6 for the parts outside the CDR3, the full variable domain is DAGVTQSPTHLIKTRGQQVTLRCSPISGHKSVSWYQQVLGQGPQFIFQYYEKEERGRGNFPDRFSARQFPNYSSELNVNALLLGDSALYLCASGFWTGISGANVLTFGAGSRLTVL.

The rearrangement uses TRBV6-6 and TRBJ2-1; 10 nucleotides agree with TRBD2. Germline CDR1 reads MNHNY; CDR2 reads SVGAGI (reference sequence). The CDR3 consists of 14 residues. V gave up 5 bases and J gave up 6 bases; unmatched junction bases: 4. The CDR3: CASSKREGVNEQFF. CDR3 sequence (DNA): TGTGCCAGCAGTAAGCGGGAGGGGGTCAATGAGCAGTTCTTC.